This is a list of T cell receptor beta chains from one sample in a study of vaccination effects on CD4 cells after COVID-19. Libraries were prepared by immunoSEQ multiplex PCR; TCRdb keeps only in-frame clonotypes and omits some of them. The repertoire consists of roughly 30,000 clones, with around two thirds occurring once and the leading ten covering 14% to 15%. These TCRs' antigens remain unknown. This sample comprised CD4+ T cells from PBMCs cultured without peptide, obtained after COVID-19 vaccination. Every receptor here comes from a human donor who received a COVID-19 vaccine. CDR3s leave out the opening cysteine and the closing phenylalanine or tryptophan. Fields, in order: V gene, J gene, CDR3 protein.

>TRBV3-1/TRBV3-2|TRBJ2-5
ASSQARTSGGETQY
>TRBV27|TRBJ2-1
ASSTLGGTNLPPQF
>TRBV28|TRBJ2-1
ASRGTSGSSSYSYNEQF
>TRBV6-1|TRBJ1-4
ASRTGQGSEKLF
>TRBV7-2|TRBJ1-1
ASSLYSMNTEAF
>TRBV28|TRBJ1-1
ASSVGQGRTEAF
>TRBV6-5|TRBJ1-4
ASRGTVGEEKLF
>TRBV5-1|TRBJ1-2
ASSRTPDPNYGYT
>TRBV5-1|TRBJ1-2
ASSLGGTGPNYGYT
>TRBV7-8|TRBJ1-2
ASSLAAQGRGYGYT
>TRBV6-5|TRBJ2-3
ASSYPPRGTDTQY
>TRBV6-2/TRBV6-3|TRBJ1-5
ASSYSGTGGPPHQPQH
>TRBV30|TRBJ1-2
AWSRDRPRSYT
>TRBV20-1|TRBJ2-1
SARGPSEQF
>TRBV6-5|TRBJ2-1
ASKRTGNYNEQF
>TRBV3-1/TRBV3-2|TRBJ1-1
ASSQPTGGAF
>TRBV18|TRBJ1-4
ASSDRATNEKLF
>TRBV10-3|TRBJ1-3
AISESGGPSSGNTIY
>TRBV28|TRBJ2-3
ASSSLVHTDTQY
>TRBV6-5|TRBJ2-1
ASRGGQGNEQF
>TRBV20-1|TRBJ2-7
SASPAGSRAYEQY
>TRBV7-2|TRBJ2-1
ASSIDRAGEQF
>TRBV9|TRBJ2-4
ASSVGGGLAGPLAKNIQY
>TRBV30|TRBJ1-6
AWSPLWPGDSPLH
>TRBV7-2|TRBJ1-3
ASSWTGPGNTIY
>TRBV5-1|TRBJ2-2
ASSWGGSTTGELF
>TRBV4-3|TRBJ1-1
ASSQELGHTEAF
>TRBV10-1|TRBJ1-6
ASTVAGVLDSPLH
>TRBV19|TRBJ1-4
ASTPERRRSNEKLF
>TRBV5-1|TRBJ2-7
ASSLGAGQRSYEQY
>TRBV28|TRBJ1-5
ASSLTDSNQPQH
>TRBV6-5|TRBJ1-1
ASSRDSMNTEAF
>TRBV12-2|TRBJ2-4
ASRLGGTSGINQY
>TRBV10-3|TRBJ2-2
AISGREGTGELF
>TRBV29-1|TRBJ1-2
SVGRGGSFGYT
>TRBV30|TRBJ1-4
AWNRGKGEKLF
>TRBV5-5|TRBJ2-7
ASSLGGQFSYEQY
>TRBV14|TRBJ1-6
ASSQELLAGNSPLH
>TRBV12-3/TRBV12-4|TRBJ1-5
ASSSSVGQPQH
>TRBV5-1|TRBJ2-5
ASSYLGGGDRKETQY
>TRBV28|TRBJ2-1
ASSPMGHRDNEQF
>TRBV12-3/TRBV12-4|TRBJ1-1
ASSLIAEAF
>TRBV27|TRBJ1-2
ASSLAGRTNYGYT
>TRBV11-3|TRBJ2-2
ASSLDQRGTGELF
>TRBV5-4|TRBJ2-3
ASSLGGGLAGDTQY
>TRBV7-9|TRBJ1-2
ASSSKETGTASNYGYT
>TRBV3-1/TRBV3-2|TRBJ1-1
ASSHPQGEAF
>TRBV2|TRBJ2-5
ASSPVQETQY
>TRBV30|TRBJ1-2
AWEGQGNYGYT
>TRBV5-1|TRBJ1-1
ASSDGRVGTEAF
>TRBV19|TRBJ1-2
ASIGAGGAGYGYT
>TRBV7-2|TRBJ2-5
ASTGTVQETQY
>TRBV14|TRBJ1-2
ASSPQGSNYGYT